This TCR beta chain is drawn from a study of shared clonotypes between healthy human individuals. Adult Caucasians living in Nashville, Tennessee made up all of the donors. Researchers partitioned CD4+ cells into CD45RA+ naive and CD45RA-negative memory subsets. In the original processing: Junction-only sequences without quality scores came from ImmunoSEQ, so filtering differed. The table came from immunoSEQ multiplex PCR; TCRdb's copy has only in-frame clones and leaves some out. V, J and clone size are taken as reported in that table, and D and trimming were inferred from the DNA itself. In the table there are about 2.3 million clones, over 85% of which are singletons. This CDR3 spans 13 amino acids. Trimming left V 10 bases short and J 5 bases short, with 14 bases between. Germline V gives CDR1 LNHDA, CDR2 SQIVND (reference sequence).

The gene calls are TRBV19 and TRBJ2-2, with D hard to call. The TCR originated in a man younger than 35 in good health. Some clones in this sample may be carry-over from other donors' samples. Sequencing used naive CD4+ T cells from PBMCs. Subset given: CD45RA+ positively selected. For the CDR3, the DNA is TGTGCCACCTCTGGGCAGGCGACCGGGGAGCTGTTTTTT. Translating gives CATSGQATGELFF.